A selection of T cell receptor beta chains follows, all from one sample in a study of cytomegalovirus exposure and HLA in healthy donors. TCRdb's table, derived via immunoSEQ multiplex PCR, lists solely in-frame clones and lacks some. The data contain around 150,000 clones, over 60% of them seen just once; the ten biggest clones take up approximately 2.5%. Sequenced: PBMCs. The receptors were sampled from a young woman in good health and CMV-seronegative. The CDR3 runs from the conserved cysteine through the conserved F or W. The D gene is left open where the match is weak. The listing skips clone size in some rows; elsewhere it reads once, few, many or a size class.

j_call: TRBJ1-3
clone_size: once
v_call: TRBV7-9
d_call: .
cdr3_nt: TGTGCCAGCAGCTTCCTTGGAGAGAAATTTGCTGGAAACACCATATATTTT
cdr3_aa: CASSFLGEKFAGNTIYF

j_call: TRBJ2-3
clone_size: .
v_call: TRBV27
d_call: TRBD2
cdr3_nt: TGTGCCAGCAGTTTTCTAGCGGGGCCTGGCACAGATACGCAGTATTTT
cdr3_aa: CASSFLAGPGTDTQYF

j_call: TRBJ2-3
clone_size: few
v_call: TRBV7-3
d_call: .
cdr3_nt: TGTGCCAGCAGCCCACGGGGGTCCCTAGATACGCAGTATTTT
cdr3_aa: CASSPRGSLDTQYF

j_call: TRBJ2-3
clone_size: .
v_call: TRBV4-2
d_call: .
cdr3_nt: TGTGCCAGCAGCCCGTTAGGTCGGGAGAGCACAGATACGCAGTATTTT
cdr3_aa: CASSPLGRESTDTQYF

j_call: TRBJ1-2
clone_size: few
v_call: TRBV6-5
d_call: TRBD1
cdr3_nt: TGTGCCACCAGAAACAGGGGCGGCTACACCTTC
cdr3_aa: CATRNRGGYTF

j_call: TRBJ1-5
clone_size: .
v_call: TRBV15
d_call: TRBD1
cdr3_nt: TGTGCCACCCAGAGAGACAGGGGTCTTAATCAGCCCCAGCATTTT
cdr3_aa: CATQRDRGLNQPQHF

j_call: TRBJ2-7
clone_size: .
v_call: TRBV4-3
d_call: .
cdr3_nt: TGCGCCAGCAGCCAAGACCCGCTCCGGGGTGAGCAGTACTTC
cdr3_aa: CASSQDPLRGEQYF

j_call: TRBJ1-2
clone_size: .
v_call: TRBV4-3
d_call: .
cdr3_nt: TGCGCCAGCAGCCAAGCTGCTGGACCTGGGAGCTATGGCTACACCTTC
cdr3_aa: CASSQAAGPGSYGYTF

j_call: TRBJ2-5
clone_size: .
v_call: TRBV29-1
d_call: TRBD2
cdr3_nt: TGCAGCGTTGAAGGACTAGCGGGAGGGGGTGGAGAGACCCAGTACTTC
cdr3_aa: CSVEGLAGGGGETQYF

j_call: TRBJ2-5
clone_size: .
v_call: TRBV6-5
d_call: TRBD1
cdr3_nt: TGTGCCAGCAGTTTGGGACAGACAGAGACCCAGTACTTC
cdr3_aa: CASSLGQTETQYF

j_call: TRBJ2-2
clone_size: .
v_call: TRBV6-5
d_call: TRBD1
cdr3_nt: TGTGCCAGCAGCCCTGGGACAGGGGAAACCGGGGAGCTGTTTTTT
cdr3_aa: CASSPGTGETGELFF

j_call: TRBJ1-1
clone_size: once
v_call: TRBV27
d_call: TRBD1
cdr3_nt: TGTGCCAGCACCCCCCGGCGGGTGACAGGGACTGAAGCTTTCTTT
cdr3_aa: CASTPRRVTGTEAFF

j_call: TRBJ2-7
clone_size: .
v_call: TRBV7-6
d_call: .
cdr3_nt: TGTGCCAGCAGCAGACAGAGTGAATCCTACGAGCAGTACTTC
cdr3_aa: CASSRQSESYEQYF

j_call: TRBJ1-6
clone_size: .
v_call: TRBV30
d_call: .
cdr3_nt: TGTGCCTGGAGTGTCTCCCGTCCCTATAATTCACCCCTCCACTTT
cdr3_aa: CAWSVSRPYNSPLHF